A selection of T cell receptor beta chains follows, all from one sample in a study of blood T cell repertoires in COVID-19. Here immunoSEQ multiplex PCR was the method, and the copy in TCRdb shows in-frame clones only, minus some. The data contain about 140,000 clones, around three quarters of them seen just once; the ten biggest clones take up over 10%. The sample was peripheral blood. All receptors derive from a man older than 75 with acute or convalescent COVID-19. Both conserved end residues are part of each CDR3. The D gene is left open where the match is weak. Rows may omit the clone size; those that give it use once, few, many or a size class.

j_gene: TRBJ1-5
d_gene: .
v_gene: TRBV25-1
abundance: .
CDR3nt: TGTGCCAGCAGTGCCGGCGGACAGCCCCAGCATTTT
CDR3aa: CASSAGGQPQHF

j_gene: TRBJ2-3
d_gene: .
v_gene: TRBV7-2
abundance: .
CDR3nt: TGTGCCAGCAGCTTAGGGGGGCTCACAGCAGCAGATACGCAGTATTTT
CDR3aa: CASSLGGLTAADTQYF

j_gene: TRBJ2-5
d_gene: .
v_gene: TRBV7-2
abundance: .
CDR3nt: TGTGCCAGCAGCTTAGATTACGAGGCGGGCGAGACCCAGTACTTC
CDR3aa: CASSLDYEAGETQYF

j_gene: TRBJ1-5
d_gene: .
v_gene: TRBV2
abundance: .
CDR3nt: TGTGCCAGCAGTGGAAACCAGTACAATCAGCCCCAGCATTTT
CDR3aa: CASSGNQYNQPQHF

j_gene: TRBJ1-4
d_gene: .
v_gene: TRBV12-3/TRBV12-4
abundance: .
CDR3nt: TGTGCCAGCAGTTTATCTGGAGGAAAACTGTTTTTT
CDR3aa: CASSLSGGKLFF

j_gene: TRBJ1-2
d_gene: .
v_gene: TRBV3-1/TRBV3-2
abundance: .
CDR3nt: TGTGCCAGCAGCCACCGAGGGGAGAAGACTAGAAATGGCTACACCTTC
CDR3aa: CASSHRGEKTRNGYTF

j_gene: TRBJ2-7
d_gene: .
v_gene: TRBV9
abundance: .
CDR3nt: TGTGCCAGCAGCCCCCCCCAATTTCCCTACGAGCAGTACTTC
CDR3aa: CASSPPQFPYEQYF

j_gene: TRBJ2-1
d_gene: TRBD2
v_gene: TRBV19
abundance: few
CDR3nt: TGTGCCAGTACTCCCACTAGCGGGGGGAACTATGAGCAGTTCTTC
CDR3aa: CASTPTSGGNYEQFF

j_gene: TRBJ2-3
d_gene: TRBD2
v_gene: TRBV5-1
abundance: once
CDR3nt: TGCGCCAGCAGCCGGGGGGACCCCAACGATACGCAGTATTTT
CDR3aa: CASSRGDPNDTQYF

j_gene: TRBJ1-4
d_gene: TRBD1
v_gene: TRBV6-2/TRBV6-3
abundance: .
CDR3nt: TGTGCCAGCAGTGCCGGGACAGGGGACGAAAAACTGTTTTTT
CDR3aa: CASSAGTGDEKLFF

j_gene: TRBJ2-5
d_gene: TRBD2
v_gene: TRBV5-1
abundance: .
CDR3nt: TGCGCCAGCAGCTTAGCGGGGGTGGTAGAGACCCAGTACTTC
CDR3aa: CASSLAGVVETQYF

j_gene: TRBJ2-5
d_gene: .
v_gene: TRBV27
abundance: once
CDR3nt: TGTGCCAGCAGTTTATCTGAGAGCATCCAAGAGACCCAGTACTTC
CDR3aa: CASSLSESIQETQYF

j_gene: TRBJ2-6
d_gene: .
v_gene: TRBV2
abundance: .
CDR3nt: TGTGCCAGCAAGGGGTTAGCTGGGGCCAACGTCCTGACTTTC
CDR3aa: CASKGLAGANVLTF

j_gene: TRBJ1-1
d_gene: .
v_gene: TRBV3-1/TRBV3-2
abundance: .
CDR3nt: TGTGCCAGCAGCCACGTAAAGCACACTGAAGCTTTCTTT
CDR3aa: CASSHVKHTEAFF

j_gene: TRBJ2-6
d_gene: TRBD1
v_gene: TRBV5-1
abundance: .
CDR3nt: TGCGCCAGCAGCTATACAGGGGCTGGGGCCAACGTCCTGACTTTC
CDR3aa: CASSYTGAGANVLTF

j_gene: TRBJ2-7
d_gene: .
v_gene: TRBV29-1
abundance: .
CDR3nt: TGCAGCGTTGTATACAGGGCCCACGAGCAGTACTTC
CDR3aa: CSVVYRAHEQYF

j_gene: TRBJ2-7
d_gene: TRBD1
v_gene: TRBV10-3
abundance: .
CDR3nt: TGTGCCATCAGTGAGCCCGGACAGGGACGGGACTTC
CDR3aa: CAISEPGQGRDF

j_gene: TRBJ2-5
d_gene: .
v_gene: TRBV11-2
abundance: .
CDR3nt: TGTGCCAGCAGCTTAGTTGTTCAGGGGACCCAGTACTTC
CDR3aa: CASSLVVQGTQYF

j_gene: TRBJ1-1
d_gene: TRBD1
v_gene: TRBV7-8
abundance: .
CDR3nt: TGTGCCAGCCATATGCAGGGGGCGAACACTGAAGCTTTCTTT
CDR3aa: CASHMQGANTEAFF

j_gene: TRBJ2-5
d_gene: TRBD2
v_gene: TRBV12-5
abundance: .
CDR3nt: TGTGCTAGTGGTTATGGGACTAGCGGCAACCAAGAGACCCAGTACTTC
CDR3aa: CASGYGTSGNQETQYF

j_gene: TRBJ2-4
d_gene: .
v_gene: TRBV7-2
abundance: .
CDR3nt: TGTGCCAGCAGCCCTCCTGACTCGATAGCCAAAAACATTCAGTACTTC
CDR3aa: CASSPPDSIAKNIQYF

j_gene: TRBJ1-2
d_gene: TRBD1
v_gene: TRBV27
abundance: few
CDR3nt: TGTGCCAGCAGTCCGAGGCGACAGGGGTTCTATGGCTACACCTTC
CDR3aa: CASSPRRQGFYGYTF

j_gene: TRBJ1-4
d_gene: .
v_gene: TRBV6-1
abundance: many
CDR3nt: TGTGCCAGCAGTGAAGGAGGGGAAAAACTGTTTTTT
CDR3aa: CASSEGGEKLFF